This T cell receptor (beta chain) was observed in a study of blood T cells in healthy people across ages. Study details: Per two T cells, about one barcoded beta molecule was captured through template switching.

Findings and limits, study-wide: Estimates based on one million T cells were treated as lower bounds.

This CDR3 contains 17 residues. The ends lost 4 bases at V and 0 bases at J; junction bases unmatched: 9. CDR1 SGHRS and CDR2 YFSETQ come from the germline V gene. Next came a second PCR, run for roughly 7 to 12 cycles, which used a sample-barcoded 5' primer along with a J-beta primer mix. MiXCR, run by TCRdb on the 5' RACE reads, gives a single entry per CDR3 protein. The sample carries some 730,000 distinct CDR3 sequences, about 20% recorded once. This clonotype was observed a handful of times. Its antigen is unknown. The sample comprised blood. This clonotype was sampled from a man in his 70s in good health. The chain recombines TRBV5-1 with TRBJ2-2, with 7 bases that match TRBD1. CDR3 loop: CASSRAPGTANTGELFF. In DNA, the CDR3 is TGCGCCAGCAGCCGGGCCCCCGGGACAGCGAACACCGGGGAGCTGTTTTTT. Full variable domain (remainder filled in from reference TRBV5-1 and TRBJ2-2): KAGVTQTPRYLIKTRGQQVTLSCSPISGHRSVSWYQQTPGQGLQFLFEYFSETQRNKGNFPGRFSGRQFSNSRSEMNVSTLELGDSALYLCASSRAPGTANTGELFFGEGSRLTVL.